These T cell receptor beta chains were read from a single sample in a study of tumor and adjacent non-tumor tissue in lung cancer. One entry per CDR3 protein, called by TCRdb with MiXCR from the multiplex PCR reads. The repertoire holds under 95,000 distinct CDR3 sequences, less than 75% seen once, with 15% to 20% in the top ten. Sequenced input: lung tumor tissue. The receptors here all came from a man aged 55 to 69 with non-small cell lung cancer. The CDR3 runs from the conserved cysteine through the conserved F or W. D genes are given only for firm matches. A clone size is listed for some rows: how often the clone was seen (once, few, many), or a class if it is expanded.

TRBJ1-5	-	TRBV4-1	-	TGCTCCAGCAGCCAAGGGGCCTCAGATCAGCCCCAGCATTTT	CSSSQGASDQPQHF
TRBJ2-7	-	TRBV29-1	-	TGCAGCGTTGTCCGGGGGGCCAGTTACGAGCAATACTTC	CSVVRGASYEQYF
TRBJ2-5	-	TRBV28	-	TGTGCCAGCAAGGGGGATTCGGAGACCCAGTACTTC	CASKGDSETQYF
TRBJ1-1	few	TRBV5-8	-	TGTGCCAGCAGTTGGGGACGGTTGGCGAGAGCTTTCTTT	CASSWGRLARAFF
TRBJ2-7	large	TRBV11-2	TRBD2	TGTGCCAGCACCCGGACTAGCGGGAGGGCCAAAAGCTCCTACGAGCAGTACTTC	CASTRTSGRAKSSYEQYF
TRBJ1-5	medium-sized	TRBV4-1	-	TGCGCCAGCAGCCAAGAGGAGTCCCGGAATCAGCCCCAGCATTTT	CASSQEESRNQPQHF
TRBJ2-1	-	TRBV29-1	-	TGCAGCGTAGCCCAGACAGCTACTCACAATGAGCAGTTCTTC	CSVAQTATHNEQFF
TRBJ1-5	medium-sized	TRBV6-2/TRBV6-3	-	TGTGCCAGCAGTTCTCTGGGGGGTCCCATTAGCAATCAGCCCCAGCATTTT	CASSSLGGPISNQPQHF
TRBJ2-7	-	TRBV11-1	TRBD2	TGTGCCAGCAGCGCGACGGGACTAGCGGGGCCCTTCCACGAGCAGTACTTC	CASSATGLAGPFHEQYF
TRBJ2-5	-	TRBV10-2	-	TGCGCCAGCAGTAGTTTATGGGAGACCCAGTATTTC	CASSSLWETQYF
TRBJ2-1	-	TRBV7-2	-	TGTGCCAGCAGCACCAGACTAGTCTCCTACAATGAGCAGTTCTTC	CASSTRLVSYNEQFF
TRBJ2-1	-	TRBV6-2/TRBV6-3	-	TGTGCCAGTAGCCTGGGACGGTACAATGAGCAGTTCTTC	CASSLGRYNEQFF
TRBJ1-2	-	TRBV29-1	-	TGCAGCGTTAGACTGACAGGAGAGTATGGCTACACCTTC	CSVRLTGEYGYTF
TRBJ1-1	-	TRBV29-1	-	TGCAGCGTTGGGCTGGGGTCATCTTTTACTGAAGCTTTCTTT	CSVGLGSSFTEAFF
TRBJ2-5	-	TRBV6-6	-	TGTGCCAGCACCGACCCGCGTATGGGGCGAGAGACTCAGTACTTC	CASTDPRMGRETQYF
TRBJ2-7	-	TRBV11-2	TRBD2	TGTGCCAGCAGCCGGACTATCGGGAGGGGGGGCAGCTCCCAGAAGCAGTACTTC	CASSRTIGRGGSSQKQYF
TRBJ1-1	-	TRBV4-1	-	TGCGCCAGCAGCCCAGGTCACACCGATCGGAATACTGAAGCTTTCTTT	CASSPGHTDRNTEAFF
TRBJ1-2	many	TRBV13	TRBD1	TGTGCCAGCAGCCTCTATACAGGGGGTGCCTTCTATGGCTACACCTTC	CASSLYTGGAFYGYTF
TRBJ2-3	-	TRBV11-3	-	TGTGTCAACGGCTTAGTCGGCTACACAGATACGCAGTATTTT	CVNGLVGYTDTQYF
TRBJ1-2	many	TRBV20-1	TRBD1	TGCAGTGCTAGGGACAGGGCCTATGGCTACACCTTC	CSARDRAYGYTF
TRBJ1-5	-	TRBV28	-	TGTGCCAGTACCCAGGACTGGGTTCAGCCCAAGCATTTT	CASTQDWVQPKHF
TRBJ2-7	few	TRBV9	-	TGTGCCAGCACCCCGGGAGTGGTGGGCGAGCAGTACTTC	CASTPGVVGEQYF
TRBJ1-1	-	TRBV12-3/TRBV12-4	-	TGTGCAAGCAGTAGAAACGCAGCGAACACTGAAGCTTTATTT	CASSRNAANTEALF
TRBJ2-7	-	TRBV10-3	-	TGTGCCATCAGTGAACAGACAATCGGGGGCTCCTACGAGCAGTACTTC	CAISEQTIGGSYEQYF
TRBJ2-3	-	TRBV5-6	TRBD2	TGTGCCAGTAGCTTTCGGGGGGGGGAAGATACGCAGTATTTT	CASSFRGGEDTQYF
TRBJ2-5	-	TRBV2	-	TGTGCCAGCAGTCGCACAGAGCGAGAGAGCCAGTACTTC	CASSRTERESQYF
TRBJ1-1	-	TRBV11-3	-	TGTGCCAGCGGCCCCCCCTGGGGGGGGCTCAGTGAAGCTTTCTTT	CASGPPWGGLSEAFF
TRBJ2-5	-	TRBV5-1	-	TGCGCCAGCAACAACCCTGGTGAGACCCAGTACTTC	CASNNPGETQYF
TRBJ2-2	-	TRBV6-1	-	TGTGCCAGCAGTGAAATCACAGGGACGAACACCGGGGAGCTCTTTTTT	CASSEITGTNTGELFF
TRBJ1-6	many	TRBV6-5	TRBD1	TGTGCCAGCAGTAGGTTTGACAGGGGGAACTCACCCCTCCACTTT	CASSRFDRGNSPLHF
TRBJ2-5	-	TRBV5-1	-	TGCGTCAGCAACTTCGAGGGCTTGGAGACCCAGTACTTC	CVSNFEGLETQYF
TRBJ2-1	-	TRBV25-1	-	TGTGCCAGCAGTGGTAGTGGAAATGAGCAGCTCTTC	CASSGSGNEQLF
TRBJ2-3	-	TRBV10-2	-	TGCGCCAGTAGGGAACTCACAGACGCGCAGTATTTT	CASRELTDAQYF
TRBJ2-1	-	TRBV30	TRBD1	TGTGCCTGGAGTCCAGCTGGGACAGGCTATGGGCAGTTCTTC	CAWSPAGTGYGQFF
TRBJ1-1	-	TRBV11-3	-	TGTGCCAGCAGCCCCCCCATGGGGGGGCTCAGTGAACCTCTCTTT	CASSPPMGGLSEPLF
TRBJ1-1	-	TRBV11-2	-	TGTGCCAGCAACTTAGACAGGATGAACAGTGAAGCTTTCTTT	CASNLDRMNSEAFF
TRBJ2-1	-	TRBV6-2/TRBV6-3	-	TGTGCCAACAGTTACAATTCGGAGCAGGGAAGGCTCGGGGTCAATGAGCAGTTCTTC	CANSYNSEQGRLGVNEQFF
TRBJ2-7	-	TRBV5-1	TRBD1	TGCACCAGCAGCCCGGGACAGGAAACCCTCTACGAGCAGTACTTC	CTSSPGQETLYEQYF
TRBJ2-3	-	TRBV4-2	TRBD2	TGTGCCAGCAGTCGGGGGGTCAATCAGCCCCAGTATTTT	CASSRGVNQPQYF
TRBJ1-1	few	TRBV11-1	-	TGTGCCAGTAAAACATGGGGCTCTGAAGCTTTCTTT	CASKTWGSEAFF
TRBJ2-5	-	TRBV11-2	-	TGTGCCAGCAGCTTAACCCTTAGGAAAGAGACCCAGTACTTC	CASSLTLRKETQYF
TRBJ2-4	-	TRBV6-1	TRBD1	TGTGCCAACAGGGGGACAGGGGTGGGAAACATTCAGTACTTC	CANRGTGVGNIQYF
TRBJ1-1	-	TRBV11-2	-	TGTGCCAGCAGAAGAGGAGGGGCTGGACCGAACACTGAAGCTTTTTTT	CASRRGGAGPNTEAFF
TRBJ2-7	many	TRBV6-6	-	TGTGCCAGCAGTTACGGCCACTCCTACGAGCAGTACTTC	CASSYGHSYEQYF
TRBJ1-1	-	TRBV12-3/TRBV12-4	-	TGTGCCAGCTGTTTAGGTAATGAGAACACTGAAGCTTTCTTT	CASCLGNENTEAFF
TRBJ2-7	-	TRBV12-3/TRBV12-4	TRBD2	TGTGCCAGCAGTCCGGGACTAGCGGGGGGTCATTCCTACGAGCAGTACTTC	CASSPGLAGGHSYEQYF
TRBJ1-1	-	TRBV5-1	-	TGCGCCAGCAGCATGGATTCGGCATCTTCCTTGACCGAAGCTTTCTTT	CASSMDSASSLTEAFF
TRBJ2-3	-	TRBV11-2	TRBD2	TGTACCAGCAGCCGTAGCGGGAGGGCCTTTGAAAATACGCTGTATTTT	CTSSRSGRAFENTLYF
TRBJ1-6	-	TRBV12-3/TRBV12-4	TRBD1	TGTGCCAGAAGACAGACAGGGGTTAATTCACCCCTCCACTTT	CARRQTGVNSPLHF